Listed here are 27 T cell receptor beta chains from one sample, sequenced in a study of cytomegalovirus exposure and HLA in healthy donors. 60 Vbeta and 13 Jbeta primers were used in PCR. Produced via immunoSEQ multiplex PCR; TCRdb's table is partial and in-frame only. This sample yields about 31,000 clones, of which 35% to 50% are seen a single time; roughly 2% belongs to the top ten. Sequenced input: PBMCs. The receptors were gathered from a woman aged 50 to 60 in good health and CMV-seronegative.

This clone counts as medium-sized. The chain joins TRBV5-5 to TRBJ1-2; no clear D. CDR3 length equals 13 residues. Germline lookup yields CDR1 SGHKS and CDR2 YYEKEE (reference sequence). The germline V and J ends were trimmed by 2 bases and 8 bases, with 13 bases remaining between them. The CDR3 bases are TGTGCCAGCAGCTTAGAGGGCGGAAAGGGCTACACCTTC. Translating it yields CASSLEGGKGYTF.

The rearrangement links TRBV28 to TRBJ1-4, with TRBD1 identical over 8 bases. This CDR3 contains 15 residues. Germline values: CDR1 MDHEN, CDR2 SYDVKM. The V gene end was trimmed by 3 bases and the J gene end by 3 bases; junction bases not matched to a gene: 3. CDR3 coding DNA: TGTGCCAGCAGTTTCCAGGGGGCGGCTAATGAAAAACTGTTTTTT. Residues: CASSFQGAANEKLFF.

J is TRBJ2-5 and V is TRBV7-8, with 10 bases fitting TRBD1. The CDR3 has 15 residues. The trim removed 3 bases at V and 2 bases at J, leaving 3 bases unmatched. CDR1 is SGHVS, CDR2 FQNEAQ, per germline. This CDR3 is CASSFDRGRQETQYF. CDR3 DNA: TGTGCCAGCAGCTTCGACAGGGGGCGGCAAGAGACCCAGTACTTC.

V and J are TRBV20-1 and TRBJ1-2; D possibly corresponds to TRBD1 (5 bases). This CDR3 has 11 residues. Germline CDR1 DFQATT, CDR2 SNEGSKA (reference sequence). The chain's CDR3 is CSPGGNYGYTF. The CDR3 nucleotides read TGCTCCCCGGGGGGGAACTATGGCTACACCTTC.

This chain connects TRBV19 to TRBJ2-2; D is undetermined. V was shortened by 7 bases and J by 6 bases, with 18 bases between the two germline ends. This CDR3 comprises 15 residues. The germline CDR1 and CDR2 sequences are LNHDA and SQIVND (reference sequence). The CDR3 loop is CASIPRGRSPGELFF. CDR3 coding DNA: TGTGCCAGTATCCCCAGAGGTCGCAGTCCCGGGGAGCTGTTTTTT.

The rearrangement uses TRBV6-5 and TRBJ2-2; the match to TRBD2 covers 8 bases. J gave up 0 bases and V 4 bases, and 4 bases lay outside the gene matches. Germline V gives CDR1 MNHEY, CDR2 SVGAGI. The CDR3 length is 16 residues. CDR3 region: CASSFAGGANTGELFF. CDR3 DNA sequence: TGTGCCAGCAGTTTCGCGGGGGGAGCGAACACCGGGGAGCTGTTTTTT.

The rearrangement uses TRBV6-1 and TRBJ1-2; 7 positions agree with TRBD1. Germline CDR1 and CDR2: MNHNS and SASEGT. The CDR3 contains 13 residues. With 7 bases clipped from V and 6 bases from J, the junction kept 8 bases outside the gene matches. The CDR3: CASTDRDVNGYTF. CDR3 DNA sequence: TGTGCCAGCACCGACAGGGACGTGAATGGCTACACCTTC.

V is TRBV9 and J is TRBJ2-5; 8 bases are shared with TRBD2. CDR1 and CDR2 from the germline V gene are SGDLS and YYNGEE. The ends lost 0 bases at V and 9 bases at J; junction bases unmatched: 10. CDR3 length equals 15 residues. The CDR3 bases are TGTGCCAGCAGCGTAGCTAGCAGCCCGGGGGGGGCCCAGTACTTC. This sequence encodes CASSVASSPGGAQYF.

This chain links TRBV7-7 with TRBJ2-2; D is perhaps TRBD2 (5 bases). V lost 6 bases to trimming and J lost 1 base, with 9 bases between them. Germline CDR1 reads SSHAT; CDR2 reads FNYEAQ (reference sequence). The CDR3 is made up of 14 amino acids. CDR3 in amino acids: CASSKRQNTGELFF. CDR3 DNA sequence: TGTGCCAGCAGTAAGCGGCAGAACACCGGGGAGCTGTTTTTT.

The J gene is TRBJ2-5, the V gene TRBV5-6, with D unclear. The CDR3 loop spans 13 amino acids. CDR1 and CDR2 (germline): SGHDT, YYEEEE. Trimming took off 3 bases at V and 5 bases at J, with 11 bases between the two ends. The CDR3 reads CASSSQPGETQYF. For the CDR3, the DNA is TGTGCCAGCAGCTCCCAACCGGGTGAGACCCAGTACTTC.

The chain recombines TRBV7-9 with TRBJ2-7, with D possibly matching TRBD1 (6 bases). Germline loops: CDR1 SEHNR, CDR2 FQNEAQ (reference sequence). This CDR3 has 12 amino acids. Trimming removed 5 bases from V and 8 bases from J, with 13 bases in between. The chain's CDR3 is CASSTLTGKQYF. Here the CDR3 DNA reads TGTGCCAGCAGCACCCTAACAGGGAAGCAGTACTTC.

The chain uses TRBV7-9 and TRBJ2-7; 7 positions match TRBD2. There are 14 residues in the CDR3. J was trimmed by 4 bases and V by 4 bases; bases with no gene match: 7. In germline, CDR1 is SEHNR, CDR2 FQNEAQ (reference sequence). CDR3: CASSSSGTSYEQYF. As DNA, the CDR3 is TGTGCCAGCAGCTCTAGCGGAACATCATACGAGCAGTACTTC.

This clone came up a few times. The chain couples TRBV5-1 to TRBJ2-7; D perhaps matches TRBD1 (6 bases). Germline loops: CDR1 SGHRS, CDR2 YFSETQ. CDR3 length equals 13 residues. V was clipped by 0 bases and J by 11 bases, with 15 bases between them. The CDR3 DNA is TGCGCCAGCAGCTTGGGGCAACAGGGTCGGGAGTACTTC. This translates into CASSLGQQGREYF.

A few counts support this clone. This chain connects TRBV21-1 to TRBJ1-5. TRBV21-1 has pseudogene status. The CDR3 has 16 residues. The DNA for the CDR3 is TGTGCCAGCAGCAAAGGGGGGGGGTCTTGCAATCAGCCCCAGCATTTT. Its translation is CASSKGGGSCNQPQHF.

CDR3 residues: CSVEAQGSDTQYF. The DNA of the CDR3 is TGCAGCGTTGAAGCCCAGGGTTCAGATACGCAGTATTTT. This rearrangement joins TRBV29-1 to TRBJ2-3; a possible D gene is TRBD1 (5 bases). The CDR3 contains 13 residues. The V gene lost 1 base and the J gene lost 4 bases, with 9 bases spanning the gap. Germline CDR1 reads SQVTM; CDR2 reads ANQGSEA.

This clone was detected only a few times. The V call is TRBV5-1, the J call TRBJ2-3, with D unresolved. The V gene lost 0 bases and the J gene lost 4 bases, with 9 bases spanning the gap. Germline values: CDR1 SGHRS, CDR2 YFSETQ. CDR3 length equals 14 residues. The CDR3 DNA reads as TGCGCCAGCAGCTTGGAGGTTCGGGCAGATACGCAGTATTTT. Amino acids: CASSLEVRADTQYF. The full variable domain, rest sourced from reference TRBV5-1 and TRBJ2-3, is KAGVTQTPRYLIKTRGQQVTLSCSPISGHRSVSWYQQTPGQGLQFLFEYFSETQRNKGNFPGRFSGRQFSNSRSEMNVSTLELGDSALYLCASSLEVRADTQYFGPGTRLTVL.

This clone was counted only a few times. The chain carries TRBV28 and TRBJ2-7; 7 nucleotides line up with TRBD1. The CDR3 loop spans 14 amino acids. Trimming removed 6 bases from V and 3 bases from J; junction bases left unmatched: 8. Germline CDR1 is MDHEN and CDR2 is SYDVKM. This chain's CDR3 is CASSFPGQLYEQYF. DNA for the CDR3: TGTGCCAGCAGCTTCCCGGGACAGCTCTACGAGCAGTACTTC.

The table lists this clone with a few counts. The chain joins TRBV29-1 to TRBJ1-2, with D possibly matching TRBD1 (6 bases). V lost 5 bases to trimming and J lost 0 bases, with 10 bases between them. Per germline, CDR1 SQVTM and CDR2 ANQGSEA. The CDR3 runs to 13 residues. CDR3 in amino acids: CSVRQETNYGYTF. The CDR3 bases are TGCAGCGTTCGACAGGAAACTAACTATGGCTACACCTTC.

This clone was counted once. Different DNA sequences within this sample yield the same CDR3. This chain connects TRBV30 to TRBJ2-7; 12 nucleotides line up with TRBD1. V shed 0 bases and J 5 bases; nucleotides not matched to a gene: 5. The length of the CDR3 is 15 residues. Looked up from germline, CDR1 is GTSNPN and CDR2 is SVGIG (reference sequence). DNA for the CDR3: TGTGCCTGGAGTGTACGGGGGACAGGGGGCGACGAGCAGTACTTC. Its protein product is CAWSVRGTGGDEQYF. The variable domain in full, with the rest retrieved from reference TRBV30 and TRBJ2-7, is SQTIHQWPATLVQPVGSPLSLECTVEGTSNPNLYWYRQAAGRGLQLLFYSVGIGQISSEVPQNLSASRPQDRQFILSSKKLLLSDSGFYLCAWSVRGTGGDEQYFGPGTRLTVT.

This clone was recorded a few times. The rearrangement links TRBV7-7 to TRBJ2-3, with a weak D call TRBD2 (6 bases). The CDR3 has 14 residues. Trimming removed 5 bases from V and 5 bases from J, with 14 bases in between. CDR1 and CDR2 (germline): SSHAT, FNYEAQ (reference sequence). Here the CDR3 reads CASSVTSGLDTQYF. DNA for the CDR3: TGTGCCAGCAGCGTGACTAGTGGTTTAGATACGCAGTATTTT.

V and J are TRBV21-1 and TRBJ2-3; TRBD1, as called in the table, went unchecked against the DNA. TRBV21-1 is assigned pseudogene status. The CDR3 length is 14 residues. The CDR3 sequence: CASSKAAHRDTQYF. CDR3 bases: TGTGCCAGCAGCAAAGCGGCCCACAGAGATACGCAGTATTTT.

The chain couples TRBV29-1 to TRBJ2-1; TRBD2 matches at 7 bases. J gave up 6 bases and V 7 bases, and 12 bases lay outside the gene matches. This CDR3 is built from 14 residues. Germline CDR1 SQVTM, CDR2 ANQGSEA. The CDR3 DNA follows: TGCAGCGCCAGACGGGACTATCCTTTCAATGAGCAGTTCTTC. Its protein is CSARRDYPFNEQFF.

This clone was detected a few times. The genes are TRBV5-4 and TRBJ1-4; 7 nucleotides agree with TRBD1. Germline V CDR1 and CDR2: SGHNT, YYREEE (reference sequence). J was trimmed by 5 bases and V by 0 bases; bases with no gene match: 4. CDR3 length equals 15 residues. CDR3 sequence reads: CASSLGQGMNEKLFF. The CDR3 DNA reads as TGTGCCAGCAGCTTGGGACAGGGCATGAATGAAAAACTGTTTTTT.

The chain couples TRBV2 to TRBJ1-4; the D gene is possibly TRBD1 (5 bases). From germline, CDR1 is SNHLY and CDR2 FYNNEI. V lost 3 bases to trimming and J lost 8 bases, with 19 bases between them. This CDR3 contains 16 residues. The CDR3, as DNA: TGTGCCAGCAGTGATCCTCGGACACCTGAGGAAGAAAAACTGTTTTTT. Its translation is CASSDPRTPEEEKLFF.

The gene calls are TRBV28 and TRBJ1-1; a possible D gene is TRBD1 (6 bases). This CDR3 is built from 11 residues. V shed 6 bases and J shed 8 bases, with 10 bases lying between them. Germline V CDR1 and CDR2: MDHEN, SYDVKM. CDR3 sequence: CASRAGTEAFF. In DNA, the CDR3 is TGTGCCAGCAGGGCCGGGACAGAAGCTTTCTTT.

The rearrangement joins TRBV27 to TRBJ1-1; no firm D call. The CDR3 is made up of 14 amino acids. Germline V lookup: CDR1 MNHEY, CDR2 SMNVEV (reference sequence). V lost 0 bases and J 3 bases, leaving 8 bases between the germline ends. The CDR3 DNA sequence: TGTGCCAGCAGTTTATCTACGGGTGACACTGAAGCTTTCTTT. This encodes CASSLSTGDTEAFF.

CDR3 in DNA: TGTGCCAGCAAAATCACAGGCAACTATGGCTACACCTTC. This gives the protein CASKITGNYGYTF. The V call is TRBV27, the J call TRBJ1-2; the D gene is possibly TRBD1 (5 bases). The CDR3 totals 13 residues. CDR1 is MNHEY and CDR2 is SMNVEV in the germline V gene (reference sequence). Trimming took 7 bases from V and 2 from J, leaving 11 bases between them.